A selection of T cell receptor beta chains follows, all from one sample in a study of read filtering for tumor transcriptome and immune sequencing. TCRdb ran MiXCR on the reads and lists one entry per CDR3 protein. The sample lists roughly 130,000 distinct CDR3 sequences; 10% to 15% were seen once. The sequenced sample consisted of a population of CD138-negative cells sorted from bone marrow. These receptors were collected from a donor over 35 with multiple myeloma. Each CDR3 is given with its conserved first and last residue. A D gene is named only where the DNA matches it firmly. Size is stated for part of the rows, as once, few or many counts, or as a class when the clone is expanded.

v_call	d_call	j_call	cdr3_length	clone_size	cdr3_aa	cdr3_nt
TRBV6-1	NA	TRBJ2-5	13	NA	CASSEKLRGGAYF	TGTGCCAGCAGTGAAAAACTTAGAGGAGGCGCGTACTTC
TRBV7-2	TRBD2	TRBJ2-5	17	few	CASSSRASGRRQETQYF	TGTGCCAGCAGCTCCCGGGCTAGCGGGAGGAGGCAAGAGACCCAGTACTTC
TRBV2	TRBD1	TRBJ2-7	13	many	CASDRDRSGEQYF	TGTGCCAGCGATAGGGACAGGTCTGGTGAGCAGTACTTC
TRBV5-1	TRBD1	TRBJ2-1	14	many	CASSLTGGLDEQFF	TGCGCCAGCAGCTTAACAGGGGGCTTGGATGAGCAGTTCTTC
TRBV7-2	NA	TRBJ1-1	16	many	CASSSSGTFLNTEAFF	TGTGCCAGCAGCTCGTCGGGGACATTTCTGAACACTGAAGCTTTCTTT
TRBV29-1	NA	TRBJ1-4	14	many	CSVEIVEWGEKLFF	TGCAGCGTTGAGATAGTGGAGTGGGGTGAAAAACTGTTTTTT
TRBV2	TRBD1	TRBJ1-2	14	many	CASSAGQVNYGYTF	TGTGCCAGCAGCGCCGGACAGGTTAACTATGGCTACACCTTC
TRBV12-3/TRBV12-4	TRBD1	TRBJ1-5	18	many	CASSLGTGGLSSNQPQHF	TGTGCCAGCAGTTTAGGGACAGGGGGACTCTCTAGCAATCAGCCCCAGCATTTT
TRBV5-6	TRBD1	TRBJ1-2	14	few	CASRAGTGGGGYTF	TGTGCCAGCAGGGCCGGGACAGGGGGTGGTGGCTACACCTTC
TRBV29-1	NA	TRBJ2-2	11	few	CSVRRGGELFF	TGCAGCGTCCGACGAGGCGGGGAGCTGTTTTTT
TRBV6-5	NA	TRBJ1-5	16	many	CASSYRRGDGNQPQHF	TGTGCCAGCAGTTACCGGCGGGGGGACGGCAATCAGCCCCAGCATTTT
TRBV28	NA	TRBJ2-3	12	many	CASSQTTDTQYF	TGTGCCAGCAGTCAAACCACAGATACGCAGTATTTT
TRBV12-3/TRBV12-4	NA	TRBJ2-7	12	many	CASSPGRVEQYF	TGTGCCAGCAGTCCCGGACGAGTCGAGCAGTACTTC
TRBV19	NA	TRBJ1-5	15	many	CASRRQDLGNQPQHF	TGTGCCAGTAGAAGACAGGATTTGGGCAATCAGCCCCAGCATTTT
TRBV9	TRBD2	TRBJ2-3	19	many	CASSVAGYSGGARPDTQYF	TGTGCCAGCAGCGTAGCGGGATATAGCGGGGGCGCGAGGCCAGATACGCAGTATTTT
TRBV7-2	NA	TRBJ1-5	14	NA	CASSPTGSNGPQHF	TGTGCCAGCAGCCCCACAGGGAGTAATGGGCCCCAGCATTTT
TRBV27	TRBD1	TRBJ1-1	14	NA	CASSKDRGRTEAFF	TGTGCCAGCAGTAAGGACAGGGGAAGGACTGAAGCTTTCTTT
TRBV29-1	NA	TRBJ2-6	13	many	CSVELSGANVLTF	TGCAGCGTTGAGCTCTCTGGGGCCAACGTCCTGACTTTC
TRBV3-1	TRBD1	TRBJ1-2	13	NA	CASTLQGARGYTF	TGTGCCAGCACCCTTCAGGGGGCTCGAGGCTACACCTTC
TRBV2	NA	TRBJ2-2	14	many	CASSELRGTGELFF	TGTGCCAGCAGTGAACTCCGGGGGACCGGGGAGCTGTTTTTT
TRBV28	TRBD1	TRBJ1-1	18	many	CASSLPGQRTDLNTEAFF	TGTGCCAGCAGTCTGCCGGGACAGAGGACCGATTTGAACACTGAAGCTTTCTTT
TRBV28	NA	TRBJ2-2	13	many	CASLALPAGELFF	TGTGCCAGCTTGGCTCTTCCGGCCGGGGAGCTGTTTTTT
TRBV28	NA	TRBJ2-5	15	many	CASILGGGAQETQYF	TGTGCCAGCATCTTGGGGGGGGGGGCCCAAGAGACCCAGTACTTC
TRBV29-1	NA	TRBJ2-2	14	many	CSVARGQGTGELFF	TGCAGCGTTGCCCGGGGTCAGGGGACCGGGGAGCTGTTTTTT
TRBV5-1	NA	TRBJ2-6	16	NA	CASSPQVVSGTNVLTF	TGCGCCAGCAGCCCACAGGTTGTCTCTGGGACCAACGTCCTGACTTTC
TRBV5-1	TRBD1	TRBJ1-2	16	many	CASSLGQGDSNYGYTF	TGCGCCAGCAGCCTTGGACAGGGAGATTCTAACTATGGCTACACCTTC
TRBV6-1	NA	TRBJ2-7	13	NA	CASSAAWKREQYF	TGTGCCAGCAGTGCTGCCTGGAAGAGGGAGCAGTACTTC
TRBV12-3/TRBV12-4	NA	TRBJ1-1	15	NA	CASSNMGAVYTEAFF	TGTGCCAGCAGCAACATGGGGGCTGTGTACACTGAAGCTTTCTTT
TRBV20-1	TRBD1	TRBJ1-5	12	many	CSANRGEQPQHF	TGCAGTGCTAACAGGGGTGAACAGCCCCAGCATTTT
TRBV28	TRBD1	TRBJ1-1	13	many	CASSLRGTVEAFF	TGTGCCAGCAGTTTACGCGGGACAGTTGAAGCTTTCTTT
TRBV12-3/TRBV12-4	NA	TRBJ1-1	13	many	CASSPGRLTEAFF	TGTGCCAGCAGCCCCGGACGGCTCACTGAAGCTTTCTTT
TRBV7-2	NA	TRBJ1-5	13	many	CASSPPHGQPQHF	TGTGCCAGCAGCCCCCCACACGGTCAGCCCCAGCATTTT